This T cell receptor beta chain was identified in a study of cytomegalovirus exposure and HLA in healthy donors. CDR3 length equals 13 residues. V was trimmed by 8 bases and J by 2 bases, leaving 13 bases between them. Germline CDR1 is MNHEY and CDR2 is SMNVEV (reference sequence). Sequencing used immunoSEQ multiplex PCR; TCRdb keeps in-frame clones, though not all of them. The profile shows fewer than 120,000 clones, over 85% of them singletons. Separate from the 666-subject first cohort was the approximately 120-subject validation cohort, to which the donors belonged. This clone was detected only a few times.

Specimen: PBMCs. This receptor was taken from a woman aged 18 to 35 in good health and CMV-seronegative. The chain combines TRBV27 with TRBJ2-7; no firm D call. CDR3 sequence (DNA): TGTGCCAGCCGTCCTGGTCGGGCCTACGAGCAGTACTTC. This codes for CASRPGRAYEQYF.